The 32 T cell receptor beta chains below were found in one sample sequenced in a study of identifying expanded T cells in peripheral blood. Libraries were prepared by immunoSEQ multiplex PCR; TCRdb keeps only in-frame clonotypes and omits some of them. This sample yields around 50,000 clones, of which roughly nine tenths are seen a single time; around 3.5% belongs to the top ten. Sequences were obtained from blood. Every receptor here comes from a person between 18 and 75 years old in good health.

J is TRBJ1-1 and V is TRBV7-8, with D possibly being TRBD1 (6 bases). V was shortened by 5 bases and J by 0 bases, with 16 bases between the two germline ends. The germline V gene encodes CDR1 SGHVS and CDR2 FQNEAQ. The CDR3 has 16 residues. The CDR3 loop is CASSPVTGYLNTEAFF. Here the CDR3 DNA reads TGTGCCAGCAGCCCTGTGACAGGATATTTGAACACTGAAGCTTTCTTT.

The gene calls are TRBV2 and TRBJ1-2; the D is unclear. The V gene lost 8 bases and the J gene lost 8 bases, with 18 bases spanning the gap. Germline values: CDR1 SNHLY, CDR2 FYNNEI. The CDR3 sequence is 13 residues long. The CDR3 is CASFPRTLGGYTF. Here the CDR3 DNA reads TGTGCCAGCTTCCCCAGGACTCTTGGGGGCTACACCTTC.

The J gene is TRBJ2-7, the V gene TRBV11-2; no clear D. The CDR3 contains 15 residues. Germline CDR1 reads SGHAT; CDR2 reads FQNNGV. V was trimmed by 0 bases and J by 4 bases, leaving 13 bases between them. CDR3 region: CASSLELSPRYEQYF. The CDR3, as DNA: TGTGCCAGCAGCTTAGAACTATCCCCCCGTTACGAGCAGTACTTC. Filled out from reference TRBV11-2 and TRBJ2-7, the complete variable domain reads EAGVAQSPRYKIIEKRQSVAFWCNPISGHATLYWYQQILGQGPKLLIQFQNNGVVDDSQLPKDRFSAERLKGVDSTLKIQPAKLEDSAVYLCASSLELSPRYEQYFGPGTRLTVT.

This chain links TRBV6-5 with TRBJ1-2; possible D gene TRBD1, 5 bases. The ends were cut back, 5 bases at V and 4 bases at J, with 17 bases in the middle. The CDR3 extends over 15 amino acids. Germline CDR1 MNHEY, CDR2 SVGAGI. Here the CDR3 DNA reads TGTGCCAGCAGTAGTGGGACGGGGATCGGCTATGGCTACACCTTC. Translating it yields CASSSGTGIGYGYTF.

J is TRBJ2-7 and V is TRBV18, with 7 bases fitting TRBD2. Trimming removed 2 bases from V and 4 bases from J; junction bases left unmatched: 2. The length of the CDR3 is 13 residues. The germline V gene encodes CDR1 KGHSH and CDR2 LQKENI. CDR3 residues: CASSPREGYEQYF. The CDR3 DNA sequence: TGTGCCAGCTCACCAAGGGAGGGTTACGAGCAGTACTTC.

The genes are TRBV11-2 and TRBJ1-1, with TRBD1 identical over 7 bases. V lost 1 base and J lost 2; bases outside the gene matches: 13. This CDR3 spans 18 amino acids. CDR1 and CDR2 (germline): SGHAT, FQNNGV. The DNA of the CDR3 is TGTGCCAGCAGCTTAGCCCCGGGACAGAAAGGTCTAAACACTGAAGCTTTCTTT. The encoded protein is CASSLAPGQKGLNTEAFF. The full variable domain, rest sourced from reference TRBV11-2 and TRBJ1-1, is EAGVAQSPRYKIIEKRQSVAFWCNPISGHATLYWYQQILGQGPKLLIQFQNNGVVDDSQLPKDRFSAERLKGVDSTLKIQPAKLEDSAVYLCASSLAPGQKGLNTEAFFGQGTRLTVV.

The rearrangement links TRBV11-2 to TRBJ2-7; tentative D call: TRBD2 (6 bases). The length of the CDR3 is 16 residues. Per the germline V gene, CDR1 is SGHAT and CDR2 is FQNNGV. Trimming stripped 3 bases from V and 3 bases from J, with 18 bases between. The CDR3, as DNA: TGTGCCAGCAGCTTGGGGGGAGTTGGCTTGAACTACGAGCAGTACTTC. Amino acid sequence: CASSLGGVGLNYEQYF.

The chain has TRBV6-6 and TRBJ2-1; the match to TRBD2 covers 7 bases. V trimming: 8 bases; J trimming: 4 bases; junction bases outside the gene matches: 5. CDR1 and CDR2 (germline): MNHNY, SVGAGI (reference sequence). This CDR3 is built from 13 residues. Here the CDR3 DNA reads TGTGCCAGCGTAAAGCGGGGATACAATGAGCAGTTCTTC. It translates to CASVKRGYNEQFF.

V gene TRBV7-9 combines with J gene TRBJ2-3; D is unresolved. CDR1 and CDR2 (germline): SEHNR, FQNEAQ (reference sequence). The CDR3 length is 14 residues. Trimming took off 5 bases at V and 2 bases at J, with 11 bases between the two ends. The CDR3 DNA sequence: TGTGCCAGCAGCCCATTAGCACACACAGATACGCAGTATTTT. Its translation is CASSPLAHTDTQYF. The full variable domain, completed using reference TRBV7-9 and TRBJ2-3, is DTGVSQNPRHKITKRGQNVTFRCDPISEHNRLYWYRQTLGQGPEFLTYFQNEAQLEKSRLLSDRFSAERPKGSFSTLEIQRTEQGDSAMYLCASSPLAHTDTQYFGPGTRLTVL.

The chain couples TRBV6-1 to TRBJ2-5; D remains ambiguous. Per germline, CDR1 MNHNS and CDR2 SASEGT. The germline V and J ends were trimmed by 8 bases and 2 bases, with 12 bases remaining between them. This CDR3 comprises 13 residues. The CDR3 nucleotides are TGTGCCAGCCGAAGGAGTCTACAAGAGACCCAGTACTTC. Its translation: CASRRSLQETQYF.

This chain links TRBV30 with TRBJ1-1; 9 positions agree with TRBD1. This CDR3 has 12 residues. Germline V gene sequence: CDR1 GTSNPN, CDR2 SVGIG (reference sequence). The ends lost 0 bases at V and 12 bases at J; junction bases unmatched: 5. The CDR3 DNA sequence: TGTGCCTGGAGTGTACGACAGGGGGAAACTTTCTTT. Amino acids: CAWSVRQGETFF.

J is TRBJ2-1 and V is TRBV28; 13 nucleotides match TRBD2. There are 15 residues in the CDR3. Trimming removed 6 bases from V and 9 bases from J; junction bases left unmatched: 8. CDR1 MDHEN and CDR2 SYDVKM come from the germline V gene. The CDR3 coding sequence is TGTGCCAGCAGCACCACTAGCGGGAGGGCGGTTGAGCAGTTCTTC. Translation: CASSTTSGRAVEQFF.

This clone was recorded only once. The V and J genes are TRBV29-1 and TRBJ1-2, with D unclear. The germline V and J ends were trimmed by 6 bases and 4 bases, with 9 bases remaining between them. CDR3 length: 11 residues. Germline assignment: CDR1 SQVTM and CDR2 ANQGSEA. CDR3 loop: CSVAGSYGYTF. The CDR3 DNA is TGCAGCGTGGCGGGATCCTATGGCTACACCTTC.

The CDR3 is CAWSGDPREAYGYTF. The CDR3 nucleotides are TGTGCCTGGAGTGGGGATCCCAGGGAGGCCTATGGCTACACCTTC. The V call is TRBV30, the J call TRBJ1-2, with D maybe TRBD1 (5 bases). Trimming cost V 1 base and J 4 bases, with 16 bases left between them. The CDR3 consists of 15 residues. Germline V gene sequence: CDR1 GTSNPN, CDR2 SVGIG (reference sequence).

The chain uses TRBV27 and TRBJ2-3; TRBD2 might be the D (5 bases). Germline CDR1 reads MNHEY; CDR2 reads SMNVEV (reference sequence). Trimming shortened V by 6 bases and J by 3 bases, and 16 bases separated the two germline ends. This CDR3 comprises 15 residues. The CDR3, as DNA: TGTGCCAGCAGATTACTAGGCCTTCGGACAGATACGCAGTATTTT. This encodes CASRLLGLRTDTQYF.

This sequence joins TRBV7-6 and TRBJ2-1, with TRBD2 matching over 7 bases. J was trimmed by 4 bases and V by 0 bases; bases with no gene match: 3. This CDR3 has 15 residues. CDR1 is SGHVS, CDR2 FNYEAQ, per germline. CDR3 bases: TGTGCCAGCAGCTTAGCGGGGGGGAGATACAATGAGCAGTTCTTC. Translation gives CASSLAGGRYNEQFF.

The J gene is TRBJ1-5, the V gene TRBV19; a possible D gene is TRBD1 (6 bases). The CDR3 length is 14 residues. The germline CDR1 and CDR2 sequences are LNHDA and SQIVND (reference sequence). The germline V and J ends were trimmed by 6 bases and 3 bases, with 12 bases remaining between them. The CDR3 coding sequence is TGTGCCAGTAGAGGGGGGCGATTCAATCAGCCCCAGCATTTT. Its translation is CASRGGRFNQPQHF.

CDR3 sequence: CASSEGLQGEKLFF. CDR3 bases: TGTGCCAGCAGTGAAGGGTTACAGGGTGAAAAACTGTTTTTT. V and J are TRBV6-1 and TRBJ1-4; the D gene is possibly TRBD1 (6 bases). The germline V gene encodes CDR1 MNHNS and CDR2 SASEGT. This CDR3 spans 14 amino acids. Trimming removed 1 base at V and 7 bases at J, with 10 bases between.

The gene calls are TRBV7-2 and TRBJ2-7; 7 bases agree with TRBD1. The CDR3 covers 15 residues. Losses at the gene ends were 5 bases for V and 1 base for J; bases not matched to a gene: 8. The germline CDR1 and CDR2 sequences are SGHTA and FQGNSA. The CDR3 DNA is TGTGCCAGCAGCGACCCCGGGACAGCTTCCTACGAGCAGTACTTC. Protein sequence: CASSDPGTASYEQYF.

This clone was detected once. This chain uses TRBV10-1 with TRBJ2-1; D perhaps matches TRBD2 (6 bases). Trimming shortened V by 1 base and J by 6 bases, and 13 bases separated the two germline ends. The CDR3 is 15 amino acids. Germline CDR1 is WNHNN and CDR2 is SYGVQD (reference sequence). CDR3 amino acids: CASSEFLGLGNEQFF. In nucleotides, the CDR3 is TGCGCCAGCAGTGAGTTCCTGGGACTGGGCAATGAGCAGTTCTTC.

This clone was counted only a few times. The chain uses TRBV7-2 and TRBJ1-6; no clear D gene. V was cut by 5 bases and J by 6 bases, with 11 bases left in between. The CDR3 is made up of 14 amino acids. From germline, CDR1 is SGHTA and CDR2 FQGNSA. The DNA for the CDR3 is TGTGCCAGCAGCCCCCTCCTTGGTAATTCACCCCTCCACTTT. It is translated as CASSPLLGNSPLHF.

The rearrangement links TRBV5-4 to TRBJ2-2; unclear D gene. This CDR3 is built from 12 residues. Trimming left V 5 bases short and J 6 bases short, with 8 bases between. CDR1 is SGHNT and CDR2 is YYREEE in the germline V gene (reference sequence). The CDR3 DNA reads TGTGCCAGCAGGACCGGGCCCGGGGAGCTGTTTTTT. It yields the protein CASRTGPGELFF.

The chain is built from TRBV7-2 and TRBJ2-3, with D possibly TRBD2 on 6 matching bases. The CDR3 covers 12 residues. Trimming removed 8 bases at V and 11 bases at J, with 17 bases between. Germline V gene sequence: CDR1 SGHTA, CDR2 FQGNSA. Written as DNA, the CDR3 is TGTGCCAGCGGCGGACCGGGACTCCGGCAGTATTTT. Its protein is CASGGPGLRQYF.

The chain links TRBV5-1 to TRBJ2-1; 7 bases map to TRBD2. Losses at the gene ends were 0 bases for V and 10 bases for J; bases not matched to a gene: 4. CDR3 length: 13 amino acids. CDR1 and CDR2 from the germline V gene are SGHRS and YFSETQ. CDR3 in amino acids: CASSLDLRGEQFF. The CDR3 bases are TGCGCCAGCAGCTTGGATTTGCGGGGGGAGCAGTTCTTC.

This clone was seen once. This sequence joins TRBV11-2 and TRBJ1-3; D ambiguous. Trimming stripped 3 bases from V and 4 bases from J, with 1 base between. Per the germline V gene, CDR1 is SGHAT and CDR2 is FQNNGV. This CDR3 comprises 11 residues. CDR3 nucleotide sequence: TGTGCCAGCAGCTTCGGAAACACCATATATTTT. Protein product: CASSFGNTIYF.

The chain carries TRBV27 and TRBJ1-1, with D perhaps matching TRBD1 (6 bases). Trimming removed 1 base at V and 3 bases at J, with 15 bases between. Germline V gives CDR1 MNHEY, CDR2 SMNVEV (reference sequence). The CDR3 totals 16 residues. The CDR3 is CASSLFPQGSDTEAFF. The DNA of the CDR3 is TGTGCCAGCAGTTTATTCCCCCAGGGGTCGGACACTGAAGCTTTCTTT.

The chain joins TRBV7-9 to TRBJ2-3; D is ambiguous. The CDR3 spans 12 residues. Trimming took 1 base from V and 1 from J, leaving 0 bases between them. Per the germline V gene, CDR1 is SEHNR and CDR2 is FQNEAQ (reference sequence). The CDR3 nucleotides read TGTGCCAGCAGCTTAGGCACAGATACGCAGTATTTT. This gives the protein CASSLGTDTQYF.

The chain's CDR3 is CASSPNLREGNEQFF. CDR3 DNA sequence: TGCGCCAGCAGCCCCAATTTAAGGGAAGGCAATGAGCAGTTCTTC. The chain couples TRBV5-1 to TRBJ2-1; D ambiguous. The CDR3 length is 15 residues. CDR1 is SGHRS and CDR2 is YFSETQ in the germline V gene. The V gene lost 4 bases and the J gene lost 6 bases, with 17 bases spanning the gap.

V and J are TRBV2 and TRBJ2-2; no clear D. CDR1 is SNHLY and CDR2 is FYNNEI in the germline V gene. V was clipped by 7 bases and J by 7 bases, with 7 bases between them. CDR3 length: 11 amino acids. The CDR3 protein is CASNNYGELFF. CDR3 coding DNA: TGTGCCAGCAATAATTACGGGGAGCTGTTTTTT. Looking up the rest from reference TRBV2 and TRBJ2-2 gives the full variable domain: EPEVTQTPSHQVTQMGQEVILRCVPISNHLYFYWYRQILGQKVEFLVSFYNNEISEKSEIFDDQFSVERPDGSNFTLKIRSTKLEDSAMYFCASNNYGELFFGEGSRLTVL.

J is TRBJ1-2 and V is TRBV19; D unclear. V was shortened by 6 bases and J by 4 bases, with 6 bases between the two germline ends. The CDR3 spans 11 residues. CDR1 is LNHDA and CDR2 is SQIVND in the germline V gene (reference sequence). CDR3 in DNA: TGTGCCAGTAGGGGTGTCTATGGCTACACCTTC. Translated: CASRGVYGYTF.

The table lists this clone with a count of one. The rearrangement links TRBV7-2 to TRBJ2-2; 15 bases are a match to TRBD2. V gave up 4 bases and J gave up 10 bases; unmatched junction bases: 7. The germline V gene encodes CDR1 SGHTA and CDR2 FQGNSA. The CDR3 is 16 amino acids. CDR3 sequence reads: CASSSWTSGRAAELFF. In nucleotides, the CDR3 is TGTGCCAGCAGCTCTTGGACTAGCGGGAGGGCCGCGGAGCTGTTTTTT.

The CDR3 region is CASSQGLRSSYEQYF. CDR3 DNA: TGCGCCAGCAGCCAAGGCCTGAGGAGCTCCTACGAGCAGTACTTC. V gene TRBV4-1 combines with J gene TRBJ2-7; no firm D call. V lost 1 base and J 0 bases, leaving 10 bases between the germline ends. This CDR3 is built from 15 residues. CDR1 is MGHRA and CDR2 is YSYEKL in the germline V gene.